A single sample gave rise to the 7 T cell receptor beta chains below, sequenced in a study of T cell repertoires in cytomegalovirus infection. Each CDR3 protein gets one entry after TCRdb re-called the reads with MiXCR. The data show some 440,000 distinct CDR3 sequences, approximately 30% seen once. Material for sequencing was PBMCs. These receptors originate from a human donor in good health (CMV status not recorded). Some clones in this sample may be carry-over from other donors' samples.

The rearrangement joins TRBV19 to TRBJ1-1; a weak D match, TRBD1 (5 bases). Trimming cost V 7 bases and J 4 bases, with 16 bases left between them. This CDR3 region has 14 residues. Germline lookup yields CDR1 LNHDA and CDR2 SQIVND (reference sequence). The CDR3 region has the DNA TGTGCCAGTAACATAGGGGAGGGGCCCACTGAAGCTTTCTTT. Protein sequence: CASNIGEGPTEAFF.

A remark on this clonotype: A single base separates this from a much larger clone, so it may be a read error. This chain joins TRBV7-3 and TRBJ1-2, with D perhaps TRBD1 (5 bases). V was trimmed by 5 bases and J by 9 bases, leaving 22 bases between them. The germline gives CDR1 SGHTA, CDR2 FQGTGA. This CDR3 is 15 amino acids long. As DNA, the CDR3 is TGTGCCAGCAGCCCCACCCCGGGACTTTACCCCAGCTACACCTTC. Translating gives CASSPTPGLYPSYTF.

This clonotype was counted between two and nine times. V and J are TRBV15 and TRBJ2-2, with D maybe TRBD1 (5 bases). The CDR3 has 17 amino acids. V lost 0 bases, J lost 1 base, and 12 bases lay in between. Germline V gives CDR1 LNHNV, CDR2 YYDKDF (reference sequence). The CDR3 is CATSRDRAGLNTGELFF. The CDR3 DNA follows: TGTGCCACCAGCAGAGATCGGGCAGGGCTGAACACCGGGGAGCTGTTTTTT.

This clonotype was observed a few times. V and J are TRBV6-1 and TRBJ2-2; the D is unclear. This CDR3 is 14 amino acids long. The V gene's germline CDR1 is MNHNS and CDR2 SASEGT. The ends were cut back, 6 bases at V and 4 bases at J, with 12 bases in the middle. CDR3 sequence reads: CASRHADLTGELFF. The DNA for the CDR3 is TGTGCCAGCAGACATGCGGACCTCACCGGGGAGCTGTTTTTT.

V gene TRBV27 combines with J gene TRBJ1-2; D not resolved. V lost 6 bases and J lost 8, with 19 bases in between. Germline CDR1 is MNHEY and CDR2 is SMNVEV (reference sequence). CDR3 length equals 14 residues. The CDR3 region is CASSLDWTLGGYTF. The CDR3 DNA sequence: TGTGCCAGCAGCCTCGACTGGACTTTAGGGGGCTACACCTTC.

V and J are TRBV7-9 and TRBJ2-5; tentatively, D is TRBD1 (5 bases). CDR3 length: 15 amino acids. Germline assignment: CDR1 SEHNR and CDR2 FQNEAQ (reference sequence). V shed 0 bases and J shed 4 bases, with 12 bases lying between them. For the CDR3, the DNA is TGTGCCAGCAGCTTAGCTGTAGGGGCTCGAGAGACCCAGTACTTC. Translating gives CASSLAVGARETQYF.

This clonotype was counted a few times. The CDR3 sequence: CASSSRDRGLYSNQPQHF. The CDR3 nucleotides are TGTGCCAGTAGTAGCCGGGACAGGGGTCTCTATAGCAATCAGCCCCAGCATTTT. The chain links TRBV19 to TRBJ1-5; 10 bases are a match to TRBD1. Germline V gene sequence: CDR1 LNHDA, CDR2 SQIVND (reference sequence). V shed 4 bases and J 0 bases; nucleotides not matched to a gene: 9. There are 18 residues in the CDR3.